These T cell receptor beta chains were read from a single sample in a study of blood T cell repertoires in COVID-19. TCRdb's copy holds only in-frame clones and misses some; the assay was immunoSEQ multiplex PCR. The table includes 75,000 to 85,000 clones, over 75% detected once. Source material: peripheral blood. The receptors come from a man aged 50-60 years with active COVID-19. Each CDR3 is given with its conserved first and last residue. A D gene is named only where the DNA matches it firmly.

D	V	J	DNA	CDR3
TRBD2	TRBV30	TRBJ2-3	TGTGCCTGGAGTTCCGGGACTAGCGGCACAGATACGCAGTATTTT	CAWSSGTSGTDTQYF
-	TRBV11-2	TRBJ1-3	TGTGCCAGCAGCGTCGGGGGGGCTGGAAACACCATATATTTT	CASSVGGAGNTIYF
TRBD1	TRBV5-1	TRBJ1-1	TGCGCCAGCAGCTCAGGGACAGGGAACACTGAAGCTTTCTTT	CASSSGTGNTEAFF
TRBD1	TRBV9	TRBJ2-1	TGTGCCAGCAGCTTCCTGGGACAGGGTTACAATGAGCAGTTCTTC	CASSFLGQGYNEQFF
-	TRBV7-8	TRBJ2-5	TGTGCCAGCAGCTTAGCTGCGCGGCAAGAGACCCAGTACTTC	CASSLAARQETQYF
TRBD1	TRBV5-6	TRBJ1-3	TGTGCCAGCAGCTTGGGACAGGGGGCCGCTGGAAACACCATATATTTT	CASSLGQGAAGNTIYF
TRBD2	TRBV6-5	TRBJ2-7	TGTGCCAGCAGTTATCAGGCTAGCGGATCCTACGAGCAGTACTTC	CASSYQASGSYEQYF
TRBD1	TRBV24-1	TRBJ2-1	TGTGCCACCTCGGACAGGGACAATGAGCAGTTCTTC	CATSDRDNEQFF
TRBD1	TRBV30	TRBJ2-7	TGTGCCTGGAGGGTAGGGACAGGGCAATTTAACGAGCAGTACTTC	CAWRVGTGQFNEQYF
TRBD1	TRBV6-4	TRBJ1-1	TGTGCCAGCAAACAGGGGCCGGACACTGAAGCTTTCTTT	CASKQGPDTEAFF